This T cell receptor beta chain appears in the sequencing data of a study of long-term antiretroviral therapy in people with HIV. On this clone: What it binds is not known.

This CDR3 has 15 amino acids. V was pared by 4 bases and J by 6 bases, with 7 bases of the junction left unmatched. Germline CDR1 and CDR2: KGHSH and LQKENI. Sequencing relied on immunoSEQ assay v3.0, run at survey level. Here immunoSEQ multiplex PCR was the method, and the copy in TCRdb shows in-frame clones only, minus some. The data contain some 24,000 clones, around 90% of them singletons. About 0.95-10 million cryopreserved PBMC were held in samples before DNA extraction. Study results and limitations: Even long-term ART left TRB diversity below transplant donor controls, despite gains. Possibly under older ART regimens, blood was drawn between the mid-2000s and the late 2010s.

This chain connects TRBV18 to TRBJ2-1; 9 positions match TRBD1. This specimen consisted of unsorted PBMCs, obtained 1.8 years before starting antiretroviral therapy. This receptor was identified in a man aged 45-60 years with HIV. In nucleotides, the CDR3 is TGTGCCAGCTCACAACAGGGGGCGAACAGCAATGAGCAGTTCTTC. Protein product: CASSQQGANSNEQFF.